This TCR beta chain was documented in a study of T cell responses to AZD1222 COVID-19 vaccine. Study-level results: An increase in Spike-specific TCR breadth and depth was observed after two AZD1222 doses. Seropositive at baseline were only 5 to 7 AZD1222 recipients. It should be noted that donors were predominantly white British and more often female, and clonal diversity was possibly underestimated. Nearly half of unique spike-specific TCRs reportedly avoided B.1.351 and B.1.1.7 mutated regions.

Trimming pared 8 bases from V and 4 bases from J, leaving 14 bases between. CDR1 SGHTA and CDR2 FQGNSA come from the germline V gene. The CDR3 contains 13 residues. Generated by immunoSEQ multiplex PCR, the TCRdb table keeps only in-frame clones and is missing some. The sample carries tens of thousands of clones, 86% recorded once. Details on this clone: Its antigen is still unknown.

The clonotype originates from an adult who received the AZD1222 COVID-19 vaccine. Material: peripheral blood, obtained 28 days after the second AZD1222 dose. The V gene is TRBV7-2, the J gene TRBJ1-2; no definite D call. The CDR3 is CASGQRDLYGYTF. The DNA of the CDR3 is TGTGCCAGCGGCCAGAGAGATCTCTATGGCTACACCTTC. Full variable domain (remainder filled in from reference TRBV7-2 and TRBJ1-2): GAGVSQSPSNKVTEKGKDVELRCDPISGHTALYWYRQSLGQGLEFLIYFQGNSAPDKSGLPSDRFSAERTGGSVSTLTIQRTQQEDSAVYLCASGQRDLYGYTFGSGTRLTVV.